This is a list of T cell receptor beta chains from one sample in a study of identical twins. TCRdb re-called the 5' RACE reads with MiXCR, one entry per CDR3 protein. The data show around 230,000 distinct CDR3 sequences, around 10% seen once. Sequenced input: memory (CD45RO+) T cells sorted from blood. The receptors here all came from a woman between 18 and 29 years old in good health. Each CDR3 is given with its conserved first and last residue. Fields, in order: D gene, V gene, clone size, J gene, CDR3 protein, CDR3 DNA. D genes are given only for firm matches. Clone size is not always given. Where it is, it says once, few, many or a class for expanded clones.

>-|TRBV10-3|many|TRBJ1-2
CATGEEVDYGYTF
TGTGCCACCGGGGAGGAGGTCGACTATGGCTACACCTTC
>-|TRBV10-3|-|TRBJ1-5
CAISDNREGPQHF
TGTGCCATCAGTGATAACAGGGAAGGGCCCCAGCATTTT
>-|TRBV20-1|-|TRBJ2-3
CSAPRATDTQYF
TGCAGTGCTCCTAGGGCCACAGATACGCAGTATTTT
>TRBD2|TRBV20-1|-|TRBJ2-1
CSAIGRSGSYNEQFF
TGCAGTGCTATAGGACGTAGCGGGAGCTACAATGAGCAGTTCTTC
>-|TRBV7-9|-|TRBJ2-1
CATSLVGPEQFF
TGTGCCACCAGCCTCGTAGGGCCCGAGCAGTTCTTC
>-|TRBV11-2|few|TRBJ2-3
CASSSSLRRDTQYF
TGTGCCAGCAGCTCCAGCCTACGGAGGGATACGCAGTATTTT
>TRBD2|TRBV20-1|few|TRBJ2-1
CSVTTSGRVYEQFF
TGCAGTGTCACGACTAGCGGGAGGGTCTATGAGCAGTTCTTC
>-|TRBV6-5|-|TRBJ2-1
CASSYSRWGGYEQFF
TGTGCCAGCAGTTACTCTCGGTGGGGGGGCTATGAGCAGTTCTTC
>-|TRBV12-3/TRBV12-4|few|TRBJ1-6
CASSLSAGNSPLHF
TGTGCCAGCAGTTTATCGGCGGGGAATTCACCCCTCCACTTT
>-|TRBV20-1|many|TRBJ2-3
CSATTGITDTQYF
TGCAGTGCAACGACTGGAATCACAGATACGCAGTATTTT
>-|TRBV15|-|TRBJ1-2
CATSKGTGYGYTF
TGTGCCACCAGCAAAGGGACGGGCTATGGCTACACCTTC
>-|TRBV2|few|TRBJ2-7
CASSLIPRDEQYF
TGTGCCAGCAGTCTCATCCCGCGGGACGAGCAGTACTTC
>TRBD2|TRBV6-2/TRBV6-3|few|TRBJ2-1
CASSPGLANYNEQFF
TGTGCCAGCAGCCCGGGACTAGCAAACTACAATGAGCAGTTCTTC
>-|TRBV12-3/TRBV12-4|many|TRBJ2-7
CASSYTGAEQYF
TGTGCCAGCAGTTACACAGGTGCTGAGCAGTACTTC
>-|TRBV20-1|many|TRBJ2-1
CSARVLGSSSANEQFF
TGCAGTGCTAGAGTACTGGGCAGTTCCTCCGCTAATGAGCAGTTCTTC
>-|TRBV25-1|-|TRBJ1-6
CASSENKAGYSAPLHF
TGTGCCAGCAGTGAAAATAAGGCAGGGTATTCCGCACCCCTCCACTTT
>-|TRBV10-3|-|TRBJ1-5
CAISGQVNQPQHF
TGTGCCATCAGTGGACAGGTAAATCAGCCCCAGCATTTT
>TRBD1|TRBV6-5|few|TRBJ2-7
CASSYGMPGQFRTYEQYF
TGTGCCAGCAGTTACGGGATGCCGGGACAGTTCCGAACCTACGAGCAGTACTTC
>-|TRBV20-1|few|TRBJ1-2
CSARGGHYGYTF
TGCAGTGCCAGGGGAGGACACTATGGCTACACCTTC
>TRBD1|TRBV5-1|many|TRBJ2-2
CASSYTGGPNTGELFF
TGCGCCAGCAGCTATACAGGGGGACCAAACACCGGGGAGCTGTTTTTT
>TRBD1|TRBV5-1|-|TRBJ1-1
CASSFTGGASEAFF
TGCGCCAGCAGCTTTACAGGGGGAGCATCTGAAGCTTTCTTT
>TRBD2|TRBV7-8|-|TRBJ2-7
CASSLAIGTSGRSYEQYF
TGTGCCAGCAGCTTAGCGATTGGGACTAGCGGGAGGTCCTACGAGCAGTACTTC
>TRBD1|TRBV5-6|-|TRBJ1-1
CASSPYRGQAFF
TGTGCCAGCAGCCCGTACAGGGGACAAGCTTTCTTT
>-|TRBV27|many|TRBJ1-5
CASSFQLDLNQPQHF
TGTGCCAGCAGTTTTCAGCTCGATCTTAATCAGCCCCAGCATTTT
>-|TRBV3-1|-|TRBJ2-3
CASTGLADTQYF
TGTGCCAGCACCGGCCTAGCAGATACGCAGTATTTT
>-|TRBV9|-|TRBJ1-1
CASSVGGTGQQRTEAFF
TGTGCCAGCAGCGTAGGAGGAACGGGTCAACAGAGGACTGAAGCTTTCTTT
>-|TRBV20-1|-|TRBJ2-7
CSARGERFYEQYF
TGCAGTGCTAGAGGGGAGCGGTTCTACGAGCAGTACTTC
>TRBD2|TRBV29-1|many|TRBJ2-1
CSVFRDYSKDEQFF
TGCAGCGTTTTTAGGGACTATAGTAAGGATGAGCAGTTCTTC
>-|TRBV6-6|few|TRBJ2-2
CASRNTNTGELFF
TGTGCCAGCAGAAACACGAACACCGGGGAGCTGTTTTTT
>TRBD1|TRBV12-3/TRBV12-4|few|TRBJ1-5
CASREGDSFNQPQHF
TGTGCCAGCAGGGAGGGGGACAGCTTCAATCAGCCCCAGCATTTT
>-|TRBV3-1|many|TRBJ2-7
CASSQGIGREQYF
TGTGCCAGCAGCCAAGGTATTGGAAGGGAGCAGTACTTC
>TRBD1|TRBV7-9|-|TRBJ1-1
CASSGQGAYTEAFF
TGTGCCAGCAGCGGACAGGGGGCGTACACTGAAGCTTTCTTT
>-|TRBV12-3/TRBV12-4|many|TRBJ2-1
CASSNRGPTSYNEQFF
TGTGCCAGCAGTAATCGGGGGCCTACGTCCTACAATGAGCAGTTCTTC
>-|TRBV21-1|-|TRBJ2-7
CASSCGLAGYEQYF
TGTGCCAGCAGCTGCGGACTAGCGGGGTACGAGCAGTACTTC
>-|TRBV19|many|TRBJ2-2
CASSTGLANTGELFF
TGTGCCAGTAGTACCGGGTTGGCGAACACCGGGGAGCTGTTTTTT
>-|TRBV29-1|-|TRBJ2-5
CSVEVGMGGETQYF
TGCAGCGTTGAAGTCGGCATGGGGGGCGAGACCCAGTACTTC
>TRBD2|TRBV18|-|TRBJ2-1
CASSPQGLAALYNEQFF
TGTGCCAGCTCACCGCAGGGACTAGCGGCCCTCTACAATGAGCAGTTCTTC
>TRBD1|TRBV6-2/TRBV6-3|-|TRBJ2-7
CASIWTGGIHEQYF
TGTGCCAGCATCTGGACAGGGGGCATCCACGAGCAGTACTTC
>-|TRBV3-1|few|TRBJ1-6
CASSQDYVNSPLHF
TGTGCCAGCAGCCAAGATTATGTAAATTCACCCCTCCACTTT
>TRBD2|TRBV7-9|-|TRBJ2-1
CASSPGRADNEQFF
TGTGCCAGCAGCCCCGGGAGGGCCGACAATGAGCAGTTCTTC
>-|TRBV19|once|TRBJ1-4
CASTGVLRTNEKLFF
TGTGCCAGTACTGGGGTACTGAGAACTAATGAAAAACTGTTTTTT
>-|TRBV2|few|TRBJ1-2
CASTTPSAGHDYTF
TGTGCCAGCACCACTCCCAGCGCGGGTCATGACTACACCTTC
>TRBD2|TRBV14|-|TRBJ2-1
CASSPPPSGRGEQFF
TGTGCCAGCAGCCCGCCCCCGAGCGGGAGGGGTGAGCAGTTCTTC
>TRBD2|TRBV4-3|few|TRBJ2-3
CASSQDPSGNTDTQYF
TGCGCCAGCAGCCAAGATCCTAGCGGAAATACAGATACGCAGTATTTT
>TRBD1|TRBV6-1|few|TRBJ2-3
CASRKGQGASTDTQYF
TGTGCCAGCAGAAAAGGACAGGGAGCTAGCACAGATACGCAGTATTTT
>-|TRBV12-5|-|TRBJ2-1
CASGSIRDGRTLYNEQFF
TGTGCTAGTGGTTCAATACGGGACGGAAGAACACTATACAATGAGCAGTTCTTC
>TRBD2|TRBV5-1|many|TRBJ2-7
CASSLNVQGLAGPGEQYF
TGCGCCAGCAGCTTGAACGTTCAAGGACTAGCGGGCCCTGGCGAGCAGTACTTC
>-|TRBV18|-|TRBJ2-5
CASSSDLGETQYF
TGTGCCAGCTCATCTGACTTGGGAGAGACCCAGTACTTC
>-|TRBV20-1|few|TRBJ2-5
CSASGSGSQETQYF
TGCAGTGCGAGTGGGTCAGGGAGTCAAGAGACCCAGTACTTC
>TRBD2|TRBV7-2|-|TRBJ2-1
CASSMRPTSGRAGNEHFF
TGTGCCAGCAGCATGCGCCCGACTAGCGGGAGGGCGGGCAATGAGCATTTCTTC
>-|TRBV21-1|-|TRBJ2-5
CASSIPGLVHF
TGTGCCAGCAGCATACCGGGACTAGTACACTTC
>TRBD1|TRBV12-3/TRBV12-4|-|TRBJ1-2
CASSSDTDRANYGYTF
TGTGCCAGCAGTTCCGACACCGACAGGGCCAACTATGGCTACACCTTC
>-|TRBV20-1|few|TRBJ1-6
CSARDSGVSPLHF
TGCAGTGCTAGAGATTCCGGCGTTTCACCCCTCCACTTT